This T cell receptor beta chain comes out of a study of Graves' ophthalmopathy and Graves' hyperthyroidism. RNA served as the template for amplifying TCR beta CDR3 regions. RT-PCR in the first round used HTBI primers; a second-round multiplex PCR followed. Each CDR3 protein gets one entry after TCRdb re-called the multiplex PCR reads with MiXCR. Among hundreds of thousands of distinct CDR3 sequences, about a fifth were seen once, and the ten largest hold approximately 7%. This CDR3 has 15 amino acids. Trimming removed 5 bases from V and 5 bases from J, with 21 bases in between. Germline loops: CDR1 GTSNPN, CDR2 SVGIG (reference sequence). Orbital computed tomography, thyroid ultrasound, TRAb, serum thyroxine and clinical symptoms formed the basis of diagnosis. Roughly 9 ml of fresh blood yielded the PBMCs by density gradient. This clonotype was recorded at least ten times.

The TCR comes from a woman younger than 30 with stable Graves' hyperthyroidism. Some clones in this sample may be carry-over from other donors' samples. The chain couples TRBV30 to TRBJ2-5; a possible D gene is TRBD2 (6 bases). Material: peripheral blood. CDR3 nucleotide sequence: TGTGCCTGGGGGGGGTCGGGGCAGGGAGAGGAGACCCAGTACTTC. Amino acids: CAWGGSGQGEETQYF. The whole variable domain, filled in from reference TRBV30 and TRBJ2-5, reads SQTIHQWPATLVQPVGSPLSLECTVEGTSNPNLYWYRQAAGRGLQLLFYSVGIGQISSEVPQNLSASRPQDRQFILSSKKLLLSDSGFYLCAWGGSGQGEETQYFGPGTRLLVL.